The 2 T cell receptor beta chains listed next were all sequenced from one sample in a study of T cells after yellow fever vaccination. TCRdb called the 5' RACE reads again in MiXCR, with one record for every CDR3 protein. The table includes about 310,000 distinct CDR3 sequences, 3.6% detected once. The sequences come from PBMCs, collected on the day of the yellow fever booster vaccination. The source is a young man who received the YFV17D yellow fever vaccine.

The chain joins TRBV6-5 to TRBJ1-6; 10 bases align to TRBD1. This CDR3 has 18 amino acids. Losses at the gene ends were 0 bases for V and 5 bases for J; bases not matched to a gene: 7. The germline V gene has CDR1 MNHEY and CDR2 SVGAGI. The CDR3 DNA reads TGTGCCAGCAGTTACTCGACGGACAGGGGGGTCCATAATTCACCCCTCCACTTT. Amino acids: CASSYSTDRGVHNSPLHF.

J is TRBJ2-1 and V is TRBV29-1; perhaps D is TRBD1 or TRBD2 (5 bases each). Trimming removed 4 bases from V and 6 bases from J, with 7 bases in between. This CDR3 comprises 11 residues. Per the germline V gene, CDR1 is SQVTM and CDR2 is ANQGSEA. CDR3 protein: CSVGGINEQFF. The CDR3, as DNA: TGCAGCGTTGGGGGGATCAATGAGCAGTTCTTC.